Below are 3 T cell receptor beta chains sequenced from a single sample in a study of OX40 agonist ivuxolimab in advanced cancers. The data were produced by immunoSEQ multiplex PCR, yet TCRdb's version contains in-frame clones alone and is incomplete. The sample carries tens of thousands of clones, around 84% recorded once. Sequencing used CD4+ or CD8+ T cells sorted from blood, obtained in a trial of the OX40 agonist ivuxolimab. The receptors come from an adult with an advanced solid tumor such as melanoma, head and neck, liver or kidney cancer.

The rearrangement uses TRBV4-1 and TRBJ1-2; D is unclear. The CDR3 loop spans 17 amino acids. V dropped 1 base and J dropped 3 bases, with 18 bases sitting between them. In germline, CDR1 is MGHRA, CDR2 YSYEKL. The CDR3 DNA follows: TGCGCCAGCAGCCAAGGATCCAGGACCCATGGAGACTATGGCTACACCTTC. Protein sequence: CASSQGSRTHGDYGYTF.

The chain employs TRBV29-1 and TRBJ2-3; 9 bases map to TRBD1. V was clipped by 7 bases and J by 2 bases; unmatched bases: 7. Germline values: CDR1 SQVTM, CDR2 ANQGSEA. The CDR3 length is 14 residues. The CDR3 loop is CSEKQGASTDTQYF. CDR3 nucleotides: TGCAGCGAAAAACAGGGGGCCTCCACAGATACGCAGTATTTT.

The chain is built from TRBV7-2 and TRBJ1-2; 9 nucleotides line up with TRBD1. CDR3 length equals 14 residues. The germline CDR1 and CDR2 sequences are SGHTA and FQGNSA. The junction had 5 bases not matched to a gene; V was cut back by 5 bases and J by 4 bases. The CDR3 nucleotides are TGTGCCAGCAGCCGGACAGGGGAGGGCTATGGCTACACCTTC. Its protein is CASSRTGEGYGYTF.